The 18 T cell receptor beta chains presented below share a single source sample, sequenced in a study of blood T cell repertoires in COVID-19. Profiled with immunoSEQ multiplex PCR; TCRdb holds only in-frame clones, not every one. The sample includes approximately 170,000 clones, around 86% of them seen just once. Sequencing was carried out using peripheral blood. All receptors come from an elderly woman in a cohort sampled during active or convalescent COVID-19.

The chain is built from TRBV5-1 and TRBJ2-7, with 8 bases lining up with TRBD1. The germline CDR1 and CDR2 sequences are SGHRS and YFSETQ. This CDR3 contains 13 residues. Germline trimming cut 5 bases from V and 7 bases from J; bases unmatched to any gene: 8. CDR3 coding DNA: TGCGCCAGCAGGCTTCAGGGGGCGAGTGAGCAGTACTTC. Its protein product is CASRLQGASEQYF.

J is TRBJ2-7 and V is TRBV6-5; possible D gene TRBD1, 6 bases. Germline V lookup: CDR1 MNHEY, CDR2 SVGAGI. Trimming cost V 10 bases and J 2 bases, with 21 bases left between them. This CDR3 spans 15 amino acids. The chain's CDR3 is CATHPNRDIAYEQYF. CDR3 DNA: TGTGCCACCCATCCAAACAGGGACATTGCCTACGAGCAGTACTTC.

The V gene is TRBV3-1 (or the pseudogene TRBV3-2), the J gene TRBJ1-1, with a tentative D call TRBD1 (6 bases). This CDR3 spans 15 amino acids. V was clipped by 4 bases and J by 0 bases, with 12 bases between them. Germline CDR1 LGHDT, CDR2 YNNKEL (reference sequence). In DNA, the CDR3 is TGTGCCAGCAGCCCCGCCGGGACATTGAACACTGAAGCTTTCTTT. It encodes CASSPAGTLNTEAFF.

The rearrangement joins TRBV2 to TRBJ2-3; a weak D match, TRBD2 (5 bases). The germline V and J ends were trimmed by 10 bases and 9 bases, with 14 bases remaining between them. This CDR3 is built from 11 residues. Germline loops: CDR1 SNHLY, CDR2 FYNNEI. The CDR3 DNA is TGTGCCACCGAGGACTGGTCGACGCAGTATTTT. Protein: CATEDWSTQYF.

Here the CDR3 reads CASSTDRGSTYGYTF. CDR3 DNA sequence: TGTGCCAGTAGTACTGACAGGGGGTCGACCTATGGCTACACCTTC. The rearrangement uses TRBV19 and TRBJ1-2; TRBD1 matches 9 bases. This CDR3 has 15 amino acids. Germline V gene sequence: CDR1 LNHDA, CDR2 SQIVND (reference sequence). J lost 4 bases, V lost 4 bases, and 7 bases had no gene match.

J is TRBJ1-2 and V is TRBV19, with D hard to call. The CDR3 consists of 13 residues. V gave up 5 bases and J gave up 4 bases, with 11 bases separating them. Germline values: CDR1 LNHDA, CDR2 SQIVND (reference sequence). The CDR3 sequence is CASSFLEGYGYTF. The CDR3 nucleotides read TGTGCCAGTAGTTTTTTAGAGGGCTATGGCTACACCTTC.

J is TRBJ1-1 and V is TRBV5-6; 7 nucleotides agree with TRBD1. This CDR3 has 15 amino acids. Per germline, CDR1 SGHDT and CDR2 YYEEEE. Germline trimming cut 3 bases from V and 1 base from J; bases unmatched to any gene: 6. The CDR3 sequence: CASSSNRGQNTEAFF. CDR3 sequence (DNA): TGTGCCAGCAGCTCAAACAGGGGACAGAACACTGAAGCTTTCTTT.

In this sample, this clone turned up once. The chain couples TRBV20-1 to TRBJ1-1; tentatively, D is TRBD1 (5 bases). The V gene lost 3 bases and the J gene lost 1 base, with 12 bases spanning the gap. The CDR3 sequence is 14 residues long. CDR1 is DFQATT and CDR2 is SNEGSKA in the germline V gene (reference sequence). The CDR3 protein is CSASGWGGNTEAFF. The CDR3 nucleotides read TGCAGTGCTAGTGGGTGGGGGGGGAACACTGAAGCTTTCTTT.

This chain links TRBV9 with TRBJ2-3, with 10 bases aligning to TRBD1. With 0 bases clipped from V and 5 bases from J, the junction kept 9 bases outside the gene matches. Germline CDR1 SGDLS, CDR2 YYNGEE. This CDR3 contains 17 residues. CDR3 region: CASSVGDRGRKLDTQYF. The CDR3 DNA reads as TGTGCCAGCAGCGTAGGGGACAGGGGCCGCAAGCTAGATACGCAGTATTTT.

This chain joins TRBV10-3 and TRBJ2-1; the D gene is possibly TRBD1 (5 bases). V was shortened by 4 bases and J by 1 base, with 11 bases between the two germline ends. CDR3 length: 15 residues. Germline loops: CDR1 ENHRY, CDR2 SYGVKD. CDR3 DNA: TGTGCCATCAGTGCGACAGCAGATTCCTACAATGAGCAGTTCTTC. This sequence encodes CAISATADSYNEQFF.

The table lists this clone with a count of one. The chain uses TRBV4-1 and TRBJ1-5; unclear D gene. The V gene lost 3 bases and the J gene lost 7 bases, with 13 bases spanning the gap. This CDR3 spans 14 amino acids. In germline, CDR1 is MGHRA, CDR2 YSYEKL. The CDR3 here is CASSQLLLAQPQHF. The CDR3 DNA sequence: TGCGCCAGCAGCCAGCTCCTCCTAGCACAGCCCCAGCATTTT.

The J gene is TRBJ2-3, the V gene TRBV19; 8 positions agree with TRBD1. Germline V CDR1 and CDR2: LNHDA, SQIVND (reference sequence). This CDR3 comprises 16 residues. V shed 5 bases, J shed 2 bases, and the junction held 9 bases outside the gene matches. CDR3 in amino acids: CASSGGQVIDTDTQYF. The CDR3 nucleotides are TGTGCCAGTAGTGGGGGACAGGTGATTGACACAGATACGCAGTATTTT.

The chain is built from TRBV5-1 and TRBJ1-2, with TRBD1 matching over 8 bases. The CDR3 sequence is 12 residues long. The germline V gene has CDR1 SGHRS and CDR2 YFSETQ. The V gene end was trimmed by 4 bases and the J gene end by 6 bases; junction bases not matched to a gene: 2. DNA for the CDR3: TGCGCCAGCAGCCCGACAGGGGATGGCTACACCTTC. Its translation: CASSPTGDGYTF.

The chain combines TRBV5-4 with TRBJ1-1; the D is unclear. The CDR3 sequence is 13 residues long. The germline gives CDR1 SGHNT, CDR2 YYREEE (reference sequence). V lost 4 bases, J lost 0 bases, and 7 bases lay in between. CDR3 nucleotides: TGTGCCAGCAGCCCCAGGTTGAACACTGAAGCTTTCTTT. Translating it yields CASSPRLNTEAFF.

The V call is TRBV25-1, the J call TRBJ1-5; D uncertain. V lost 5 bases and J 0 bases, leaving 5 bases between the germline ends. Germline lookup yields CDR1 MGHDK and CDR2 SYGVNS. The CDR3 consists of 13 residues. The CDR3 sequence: CASSSYSNQPQHF. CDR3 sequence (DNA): TGTGCCAGCAGTAGCTATAGCAATCAGCCCCAGCATTTT. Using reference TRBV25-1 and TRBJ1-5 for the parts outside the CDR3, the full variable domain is EADIYQTPRYLVIGTGKKITLECSQTMGHDKMYWYQQDPGMELHLIHYSYGVNSTEKGDLSSESTVSRIRTEHFPLTLESARPSHTSQYLCASSSYSNQPQHFGDGTRLSIL.

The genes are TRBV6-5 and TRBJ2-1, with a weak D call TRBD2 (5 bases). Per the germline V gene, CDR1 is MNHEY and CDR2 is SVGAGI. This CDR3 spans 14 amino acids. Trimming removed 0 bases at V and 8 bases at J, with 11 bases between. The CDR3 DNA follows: TGTGCCAGCAGTTACTCAATGGTCGGGGATGAGCAGTTCTTC. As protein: CASSYSMVGDEQFF.

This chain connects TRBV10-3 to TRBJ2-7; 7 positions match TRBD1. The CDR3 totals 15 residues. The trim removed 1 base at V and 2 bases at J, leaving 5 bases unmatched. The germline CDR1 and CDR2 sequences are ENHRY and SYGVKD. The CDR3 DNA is TGTGCCATCAGTGAGTTCGGACAGGATACCTACGAGCAGTACTTC. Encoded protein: CAISEFGQDTYEQYF.

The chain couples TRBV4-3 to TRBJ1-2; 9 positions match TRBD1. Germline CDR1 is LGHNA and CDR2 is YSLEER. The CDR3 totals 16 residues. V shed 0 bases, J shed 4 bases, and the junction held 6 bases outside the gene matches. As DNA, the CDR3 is TGCGCCAGCAGCCAAGATCGAGGACAGGGGCGCTATGGCTACACCTTC. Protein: CASSQDRGQGRYGYTF.